This T cell receptor (beta chain) was found in a study of radiotherapy plus CTLA-4 blockade in lung cancer. In the study overall: Patients showed objective responses in around a sixth of cases and disease control in 25% to 40%.

Whole-study findings and limits: Reported findings show early blood T cell clone dynamics, with interferon-beta, best predicted response. Blood TCR clones of tumor origin expanded after radiotherapy plus ipilimumab.

This CDR3 contains 15 residues. Per germline, CDR1 SNHLY and CDR2 FYNNEI. Enrolled patients, whose metastatic non-small-cell lung cancer was chemo-refractory, received focal radiation plus CTLA-4 blockade with ipilimumab. To note about this clone: Antigen: not known.

Assay used: immunoSEQ multiplex PCR; TCRdb lists only in-frame clones, some missing. The data hold about 13,000 clones, with more than 75% observed a single time. Here the sequenced sample was peripheral blood, taken from a patient treated with radiotherapy plus ipilimumab. This TCR was sampled from a human donor with non-small cell lung cancer that progressed on radiotherapy plus ipilimumab. Some clones in this sample may be carry-over from other donors' samples. This rearrangement joins TRBV2 to TRBJ2-3, with a tentative D call TRBD1 (6 bases). The J call may be mistaken, given a closer DNA end match to TRBJ1-5. As DNA, the CDR3 is TGTGCCAGCAGCCTAGCGGGGGCTTTTGTAGATACGCAGCATTTT. It specifies CASSLAGAFVDTQHF.